This TCR beta chain was identified during a study of shared clonotypes between healthy human individuals (dated by TCRdb to 2018 to 2020). Study-level background: The cohort comprised a couple of women and a few men aged 18 to 49 years. For each donor, CD4 naive and CD4 memory were each run on three plates, CD8 naive on two plates, and CD8 memory on one plate. To estimate repertoire size and how much clonotype sharing occurs between individuals, the study deeply sequenced the blood TCR repertoires of roughly 5 healthy adults. To increase sequencing depth and limit assay-specific biases, different laboratories used diverse techniques to prepare libraries and sequence TCR repertoires. Each donor's leukapheresis produced roughly between roughly 0.85 and 10 billion PBMCs.

Clipping removes 5 bases from V and 4 bases from J, with 3 as the unmatched junction base count. From its cysteine to its phenylalanine, the CDR3 spans 13 amino acids. Only the CDR3 part of the read is kept: 39 bases, read in frame from the first base. For CDR1 and CDR2, the germline V gene (reference sequence) lists SGHNT and YYREEE. Overall study results and their limits: Even with the large sequencing depth, rarefaction of the sorted-subset datasets indicated that sequencing was incomplete. Only blood was sampled, and tissue TCR repertoires likely differ from those in blood. Naive subsets generally had larger estimated clonotype richness than memory subsets did. Based on pairwise subsampling, the degree of clonotype sharing among donors was expected to be affected by sequencing depth. Higher generation probabilities were observed for clonotypes shared by all four sorted-subset donors than for non-shared clonotypes. The genetic and exposure-history diversity represented was limited by the small number of donors. About 5% of naive CD4, approximately 3.7% of naive CD8, roughly 2.4% of memory CD4, and approximately 0.4% of memory CD8 clonotypes were shared across a few donors.

Using the deep immunoSEQ assay, multiplex PCR amplified TCR CDR3 regions from genomic DNA. Genomic DNA extracted from each cell subset was distributed evenly over all wells of several immunoSEQ 96-well plates, and each plate served as one replicate. For sorted subsets, around 0.2 ug genomic DNA, equal to 25,000 to 35,000 T cell genomes, was loaded into each replicate PCR. Purified libraries were quantified with a Qubit 3.0 fluorometer, sized on a Bioanalyzer 2100, and re-quantified with the KAPA Library Quantification kit. Every immunoSEQ 96-well plate was sequenced on a dedicated single-read 150-cycle Illumina NextSeq 550 flow cell. The source study handled its data this way. Because the immunoSEQ output included only junctional sequences and no quality scores, the filtering could not be the same as the filtering used for full-length reads. To assign V/J genes and CDR3, sequences were annotated using PyIR, a Python wrapper for IgBLAST v1.9, with IMGT germline references. Reads with weak V/J assignments (E-value above 1e-6), missing CDR3, stop codons, out-of-frame junctions, or ambiguous translated residues were removed. V3J clonotypes were defined as sequences sharing an identical inferred V gene, J gene, and CDR3 amino acid sequence. To compute the percentage overlap between repertoires, the number of shared unique clonotypes was divided by the size of the smaller repertoire. Three approaches were used to assess repertoire richness: RTK rarefaction, the Chao1 estimator, and Recon v2.1 estimates of unobserved clonotypes. For all TCRbeta clonotypes obtained by the gDNA method from a few donors, generation probabilities were computed with OLGA. The clones in this table, taken by TCRdb from immuneACCESS, are in-frame only. Not every clone is retained; where verified, under half of the shortfall comes from an unresolved V gene, and the cause of the rest is unknown. That table supplies the V and J calls and clone size; D and trimming were determined from the DNA. For this sample the table gives 550,000 to 750,000 clones, of which around 95% were detected only once. The ten largest account for less than 0.13% of the sample.

CD8 naive samples were obtained by positive selection for CCR7 among CD45RO-negative cells, yielding a CD45RA+CCR7+ population from which TemRA cells were excluded. Healthy HIV-negative adults with no recently reported acute infections or vaccinations were included as donors. All donors were Caucasian adults living in Nashville, Tennessee, USA. Blood was collected by leukapheresis, and PBMCs were isolated by Ficoll-Histopaque density gradient centrifugation and then cryopreserved in liquid nitrogen vapor phase. Purity and quantity of every magnetically sorted T cell population were checked by analytical flow cytometry. From each sorted fraction, genomic DNA was isolated and quantified by UV absorbance on a Nanodrop 2000c. In the case of this clone: Which antigen it targets is not known. Base qualities are not at hand, and no much larger clone is one base apart.

The chain joins TRBV5-4 to TRBJ1-3; TRBD1 fits 7 bases in the junction. The sequencing sample was made of naive CD8+ T cells sorted from blood. The intended sense of this specimen's cell subset or site label: CD45RA+CCR7+. The receptor comes from a woman in her twenties or thirties in good health. CDR3 region: CASRTQGGNTIYF. The base sequence is TGTGCCAGCAGAACACAGGGGGGAAACACCATATATTTT.